This paragraph covers one TCR beta chain sequence. The antigen remains unidentified. This sample was taken from a study of T cells in tuberculosis. About the study: Sequenced TCRs come from CD1B-GMM tetramer-binding T cells. Regarding the study as a whole: Using the GMM-specific repertoire gave around 90% accuracy versus roughly 74% with motifs. Cases with active tuberculosis were adults, while controls were adolescents.

TCRdb's table, derived via immunoSEQ multiplex PCR, lists solely in-frame clones and lacks some. The table includes about 29,000 clones, 93% detected once. V dropped 0 bases and J dropped 4 bases, with 13 bases sitting between them. Germline V gene lookup returns CDR1 SGHDT and CDR2 YYEEEE. This CDR3 region has 15 residues. The chain employs TRBV5-6 and TRBJ2-5; a weak D match, TRBD2 (6 bases). The sequenced material came from PBMCs. The TCR was taken from a donor aged 10-30 years with latent tuberculosis or without tuberculosis infection. CDR3 sequence (DNA): TGTGCCAGCAGCTTGGCCAGCGCCGGGAGAGAGACCCAGTACTTC. Translation: CASSLASAGRETQYF.